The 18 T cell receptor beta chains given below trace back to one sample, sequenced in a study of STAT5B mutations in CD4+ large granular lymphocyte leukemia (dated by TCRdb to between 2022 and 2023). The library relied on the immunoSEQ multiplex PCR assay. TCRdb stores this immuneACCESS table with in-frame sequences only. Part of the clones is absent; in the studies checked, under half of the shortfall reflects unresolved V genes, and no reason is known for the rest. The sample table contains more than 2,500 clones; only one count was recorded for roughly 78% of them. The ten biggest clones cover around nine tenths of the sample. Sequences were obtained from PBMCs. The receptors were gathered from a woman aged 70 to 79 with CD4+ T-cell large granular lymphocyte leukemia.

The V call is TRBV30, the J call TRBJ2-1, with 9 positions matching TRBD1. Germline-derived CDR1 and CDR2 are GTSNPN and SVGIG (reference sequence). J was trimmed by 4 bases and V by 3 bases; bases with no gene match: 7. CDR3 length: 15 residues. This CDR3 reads CAWRSRDRAYNEQFF. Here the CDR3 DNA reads TGTGCCTGGAGGTCCAGGGACAGGGCGTACAATGAGCAGTTCTTC.

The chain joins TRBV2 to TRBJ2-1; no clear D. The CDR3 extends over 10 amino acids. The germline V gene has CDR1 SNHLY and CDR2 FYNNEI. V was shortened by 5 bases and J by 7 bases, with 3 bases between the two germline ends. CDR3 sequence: CASSWNEQFF. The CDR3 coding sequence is TGTGCCAGCAGTTGGAATGAGCAGTTCTTC.

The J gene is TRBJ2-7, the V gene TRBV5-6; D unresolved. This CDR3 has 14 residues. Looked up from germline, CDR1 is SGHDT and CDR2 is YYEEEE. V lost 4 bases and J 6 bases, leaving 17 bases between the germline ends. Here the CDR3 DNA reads TGTGCCAGCAGCCCCGACCCTATAGGGCGCGAGCAGTACTTC. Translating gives CASSPDPIGREQYF.

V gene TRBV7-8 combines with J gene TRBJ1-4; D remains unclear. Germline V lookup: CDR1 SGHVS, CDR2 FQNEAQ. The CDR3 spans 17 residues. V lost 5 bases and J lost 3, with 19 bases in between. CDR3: CASSQPRAGIANEKLFF. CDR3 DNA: TGTGCCAGCAGCCAACCTAGGGCCGGAATAGCTAATGAAAAACTGTTTTTT.

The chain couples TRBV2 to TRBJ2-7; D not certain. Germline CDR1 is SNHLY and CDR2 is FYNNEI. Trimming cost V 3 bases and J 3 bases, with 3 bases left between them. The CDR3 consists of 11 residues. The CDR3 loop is CASSEYYEQYF. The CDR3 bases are TGTGCCAGCAGTGAGTACTACGAGCAGTACTTC.

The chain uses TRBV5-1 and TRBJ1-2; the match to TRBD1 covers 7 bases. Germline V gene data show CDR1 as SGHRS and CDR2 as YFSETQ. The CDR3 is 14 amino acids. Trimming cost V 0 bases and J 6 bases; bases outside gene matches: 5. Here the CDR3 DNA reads TGCGCCAGCAGCTTGGCACAGGGGCGCGATGGCTACACCTTC. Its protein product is CASSLAQGRDGYTF. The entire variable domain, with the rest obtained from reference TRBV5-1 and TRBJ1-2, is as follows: KAGVTQTPRYLIKTRGQQVTLSCSPISGHRSVSWYQQTPGQGLQFLFEYFSETQRNKGNFPGRFSGRQFSNSRSEMNVSTLELGDSALYLCASSLAQGRDGYTFGSGTRLTVV.

The CDR3 sequence: CASSQMWNEQFF. In DNA, the CDR3 is TGCGCCAGCAGCCAAATGTGGAATGAGCAGTTCTTC. The rearrangement uses TRBV4-3 and TRBJ2-1; D remains unclear. Germline CDR1 reads LGHNA; CDR2 reads YSLEER. Trimming removed 2 bases from V and 7 bases from J, with 6 bases in between. CDR3 length: 12 amino acids.

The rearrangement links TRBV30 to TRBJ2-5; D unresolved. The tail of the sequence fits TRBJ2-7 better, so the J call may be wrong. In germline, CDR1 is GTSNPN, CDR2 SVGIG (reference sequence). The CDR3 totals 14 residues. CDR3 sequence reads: CAWSVGGSLYEQYF. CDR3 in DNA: TGTGCCTGGAGTGTGGGCGGCTCCCTCTACGAGCAGTACTTC.

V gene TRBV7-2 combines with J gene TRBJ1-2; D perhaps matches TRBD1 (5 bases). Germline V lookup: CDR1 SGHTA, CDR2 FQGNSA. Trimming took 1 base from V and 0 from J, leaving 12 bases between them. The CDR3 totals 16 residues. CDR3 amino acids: CASSLVVQGTNYGYTF. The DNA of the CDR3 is TGTGCCAGCAGCTTAGTAGTTCAGGGCACTAACTATGGCTACACCTTC.

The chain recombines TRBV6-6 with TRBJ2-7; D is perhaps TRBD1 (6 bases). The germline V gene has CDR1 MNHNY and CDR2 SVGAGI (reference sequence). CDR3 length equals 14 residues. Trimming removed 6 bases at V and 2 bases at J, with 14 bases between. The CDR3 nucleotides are TGTGCCAGCAGACACAGACAGGAAGCCTACGAGCAGTACTTC. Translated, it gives CASRHRQEAYEQYF.

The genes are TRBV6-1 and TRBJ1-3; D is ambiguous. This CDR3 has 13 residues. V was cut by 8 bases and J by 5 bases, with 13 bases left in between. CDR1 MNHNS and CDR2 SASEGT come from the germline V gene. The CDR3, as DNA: TGTGCCAGCGGCGTTGGTCAGAGAAACACCATATATTTT. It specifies CASGVGQRNTIYF.

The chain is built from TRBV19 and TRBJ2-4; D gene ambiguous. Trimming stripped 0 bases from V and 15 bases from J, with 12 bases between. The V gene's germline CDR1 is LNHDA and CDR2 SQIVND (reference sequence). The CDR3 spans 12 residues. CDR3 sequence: CASSIESTPPYF. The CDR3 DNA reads TGTGCCAGTAGTATAGAATCGACCCCCCCGTACTTC.

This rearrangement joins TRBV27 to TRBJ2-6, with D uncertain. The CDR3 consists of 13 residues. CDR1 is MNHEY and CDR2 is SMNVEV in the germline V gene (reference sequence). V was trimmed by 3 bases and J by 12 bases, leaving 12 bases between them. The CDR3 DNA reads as TGTGCCAGCAGTTTTAGGCAGCCCGTCGTCCTGACTTTC. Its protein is CASSFRQPVVLTF.

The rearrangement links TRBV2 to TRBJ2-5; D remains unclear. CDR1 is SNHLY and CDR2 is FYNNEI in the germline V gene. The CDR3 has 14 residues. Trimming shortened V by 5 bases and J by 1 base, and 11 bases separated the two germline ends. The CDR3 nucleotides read TGTGCCAGCAGTAACCAAAATTCCCAAGAGACCCAGTACTTC. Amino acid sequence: CASSNQNSQETQYF.

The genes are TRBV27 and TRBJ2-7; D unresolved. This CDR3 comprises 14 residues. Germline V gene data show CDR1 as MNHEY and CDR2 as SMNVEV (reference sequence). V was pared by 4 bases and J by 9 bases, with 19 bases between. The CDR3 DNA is TGTGCCAGCAGTTCGGTCCGAACGGCGAACGCGCAGTACTTC. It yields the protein CASSSVRTANAQYF.

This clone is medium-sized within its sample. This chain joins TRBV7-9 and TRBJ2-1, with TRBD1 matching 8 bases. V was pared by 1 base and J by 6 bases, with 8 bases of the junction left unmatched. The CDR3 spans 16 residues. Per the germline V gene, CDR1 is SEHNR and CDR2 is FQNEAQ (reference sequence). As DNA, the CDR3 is TGTGCCAGCAGCTTAGGGCCGACAGGGGCTATCAATGAGCAGTTCTTC. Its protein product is CASSLGPTGAINEQFF.

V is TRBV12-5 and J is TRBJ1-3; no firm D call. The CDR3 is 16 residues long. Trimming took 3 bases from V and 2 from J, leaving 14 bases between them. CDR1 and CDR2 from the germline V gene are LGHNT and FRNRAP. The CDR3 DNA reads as TGTGCTAGTGGTTTCCGGCAGGCTACCGCTGGAAACACCATATATTTT. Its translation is CASGFRQATAGNTIYF.

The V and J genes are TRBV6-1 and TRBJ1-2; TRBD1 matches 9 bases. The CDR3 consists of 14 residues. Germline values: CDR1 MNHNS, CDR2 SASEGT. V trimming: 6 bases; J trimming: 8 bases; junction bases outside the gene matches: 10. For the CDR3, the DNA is TGTGCCAGCAGGATGTTACAGGGGGCCGGCGGCTACACCTTC. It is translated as CASRMLQGAGGYTF.